This TCR beta chain was sequenced during a study of blood T cell repertoires in COVID-19. Sequenced by immunoSEQ multiplex PCR; TCRdb stores in-frame clones only, minus some. This table holds roughly 37,000 clones, about 77% found once. The germline V gene has CDR1 MNHEY and CDR2 SMNVEV (reference sequence). This CDR3 is 14 amino acids long. Trimming stripped 6 bases from V and 1 base from J, with 9 bases between. Material for sequencing was peripheral blood. The receptor was derived from a man between 60 and 75 years old with acute or convalescent COVID-19. The chain links TRBV27 to TRBJ2-2, with a weak D call TRBD1 (5 bases). The CDR3 DNA reads TGTGCCAGCAGATCCGGACAGAACACCGGGGAGCTGTTTTTT. As protein: CASRSGQNTGELFF.